This T cell receptor (beta chain) was recorded in a study of cytomegalovirus exposure and HLA in healthy donors. About this clone itself: Its antigen is unidentified.

PCR primers comprised 60 Vbeta and 13 Jbeta primers. Sequencing used immunoSEQ multiplex PCR; TCRdb keeps in-frame clones, though not all of them. This repertoire shows about 190,000 clones, over 70% found once; its top ten account for around 2%. The germline V gene encodes CDR1 SGHAT and CDR2 FQDESV (reference sequence). V was clipped by 3 bases and J by 2 bases, with 7 bases between them. The CDR3 consists of 14 residues. General study points: Highest at DRB1 and lowest at HLA-C, TCR association rates differed among HLA loci in a later analysis. TCR beta V- and J-gene trimming was later associated with a missense DCLRE1C variant. Analysis was performed later, and it showed HLA-associated TCR beta chains to be more clonally expanded than equally common others.

Each of the donors was a healthy bone marrow donor. Sequenced input: PBMCs. The clonotype originates from a woman aged 18-29 years in good health and CMV-seropositive. V is TRBV11-1 and J is TRBJ2-2; D is unclear. The CDR3 DNA follows: TGTGCCAGCAGCTTTGGCCTCAACACCGGGGAGCTGTTTTTT. Its translation is CASSFGLNTGELFF. The complete variable domain, with remaining parts taken from reference TRBV11-1 and TRBJ2-2, reads EAEVAQSPRYKITEKSQAVAFWCDPISGHATLYWYRQILGQGPELLVQFQDESVVDDSQLPKDRFSAERLKGVDSTLKIQPAELGDSAMYLCASSFGLNTGELFFGEGSRLTVL.